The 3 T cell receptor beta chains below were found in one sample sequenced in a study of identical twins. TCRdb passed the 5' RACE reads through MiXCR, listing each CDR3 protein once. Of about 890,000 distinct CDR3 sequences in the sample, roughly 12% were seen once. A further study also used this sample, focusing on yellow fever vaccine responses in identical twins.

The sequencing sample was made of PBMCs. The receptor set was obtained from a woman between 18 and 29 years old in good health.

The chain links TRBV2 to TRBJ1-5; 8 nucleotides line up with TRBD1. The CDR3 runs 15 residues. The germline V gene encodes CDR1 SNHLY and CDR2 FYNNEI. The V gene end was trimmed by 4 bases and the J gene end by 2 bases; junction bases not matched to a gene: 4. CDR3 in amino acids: CASSGDRTGNQPQHF. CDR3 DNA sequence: TGTGCCAGCAGTGGGGACAGGACGGGCAATCAGCCCCAGCATTTT.

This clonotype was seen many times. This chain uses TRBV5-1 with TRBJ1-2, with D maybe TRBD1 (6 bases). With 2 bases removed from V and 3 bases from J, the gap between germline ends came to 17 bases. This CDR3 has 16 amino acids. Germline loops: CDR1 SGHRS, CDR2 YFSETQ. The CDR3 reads CASSFGQTVPYYGYTF. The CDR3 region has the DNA TGCGCCAGCAGCTTCGGACAGACGGTACCGTACTATGGCTACACCTTC.

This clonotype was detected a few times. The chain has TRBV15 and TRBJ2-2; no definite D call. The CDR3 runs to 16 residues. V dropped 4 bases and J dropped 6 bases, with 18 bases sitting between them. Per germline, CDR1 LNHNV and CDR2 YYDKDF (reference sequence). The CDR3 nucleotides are TGTGCCACCAGCAAAGTTTTTGGGGATATCGCCGGGGAGCTGTTTTTT. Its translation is CATSKVFGDIAGELFF.